The sequence of this TCR beta chain was determined in a study of cytomegalovirus exposure and HLA in healthy donors. Method: immunoSEQ multiplex PCR; TCRdb's copy keeps in-frame clones and lacks some. This sample carries around 150,000 clones, about 91% of them seen once, and the ten largest clones take around 8%. Germline V lookup: CDR1 MNHEY, CDR2 SMNVEV (reference sequence). This CDR3 comprises 17 residues. V gave up 1 base and J gave up 2 bases, with 14 bases separating them. Findings and limits, study-wide: First-cohort TCR clusters tended to co-occur in the roughly 130 validation repertoires, a later analysis found. As was reported, the classifier diagnosed cytomegalovirus status with high specificity and sensitivity. In vitro work confirmed that a few CMV-associated chains recognize CMV antigens.

In regard to this clone: No antigen is known for it.

Sequences were obtained from PBMCs. The source of this sequence is a young woman in good health and CMV-seropositive. The V and J genes are TRBV27 and TRBJ2-2; maybe TRBD2 (6 bases). CDR3 in amino acids: CASSLWGAGINTGELFF. CDR3 nucleotide sequence: TGTGCCAGCAGTTTATGGGGCGCGGGGATAAACACCGGGGAGCTGTTTTTT.